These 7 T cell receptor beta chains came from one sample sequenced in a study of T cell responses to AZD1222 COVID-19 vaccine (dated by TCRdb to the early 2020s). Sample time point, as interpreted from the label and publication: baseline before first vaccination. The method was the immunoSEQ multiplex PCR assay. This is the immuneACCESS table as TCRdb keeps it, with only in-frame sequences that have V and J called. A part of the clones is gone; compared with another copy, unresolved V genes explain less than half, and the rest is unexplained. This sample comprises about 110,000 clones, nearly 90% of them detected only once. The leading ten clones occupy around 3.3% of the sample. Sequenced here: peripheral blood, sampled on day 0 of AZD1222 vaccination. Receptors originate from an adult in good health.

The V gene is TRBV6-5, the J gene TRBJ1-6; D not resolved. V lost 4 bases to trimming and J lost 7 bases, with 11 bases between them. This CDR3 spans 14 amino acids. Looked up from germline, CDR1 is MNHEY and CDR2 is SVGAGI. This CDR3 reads CASSSTTGNSPLHF. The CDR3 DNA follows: TGTGCCAGCAGTTCGACGACGGGGAATTCACCCCTCCACTTT.

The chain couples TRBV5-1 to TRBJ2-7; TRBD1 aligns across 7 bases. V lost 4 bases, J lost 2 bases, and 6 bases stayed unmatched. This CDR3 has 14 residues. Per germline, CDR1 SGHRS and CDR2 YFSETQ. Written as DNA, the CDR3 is TGCGCCAGCAGCCCAAGGACAGGAGCCTACGAGCAGTACTTC. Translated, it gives CASSPRTGAYEQYF.

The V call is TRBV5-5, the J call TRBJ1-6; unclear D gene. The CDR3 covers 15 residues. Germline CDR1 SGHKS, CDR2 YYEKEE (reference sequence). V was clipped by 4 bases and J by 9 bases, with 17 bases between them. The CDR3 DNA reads TGTGCCAGCAGCCGGGCGGAATCCCGGGGTTCACCCCTCCACTTT. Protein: CASSRAESRGSPLHF.

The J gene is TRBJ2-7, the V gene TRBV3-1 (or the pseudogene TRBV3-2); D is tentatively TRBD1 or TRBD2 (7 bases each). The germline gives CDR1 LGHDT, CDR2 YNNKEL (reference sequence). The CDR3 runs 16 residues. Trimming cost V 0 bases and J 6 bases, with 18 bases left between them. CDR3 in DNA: TGTGCCAGCAGCCAAGATCAGGGGGGGTCCCTCGGCGAGCAGTACTTC. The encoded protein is CASSQDQGGSLGEQYF.

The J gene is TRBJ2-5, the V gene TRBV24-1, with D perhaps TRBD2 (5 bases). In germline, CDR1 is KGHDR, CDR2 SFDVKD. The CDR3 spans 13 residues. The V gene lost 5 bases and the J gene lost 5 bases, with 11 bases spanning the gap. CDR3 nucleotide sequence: TGTGCCACCAGTGGGGGATGGGAGGAGACCCAGTACTTC. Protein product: CATSGGWEETQYF.

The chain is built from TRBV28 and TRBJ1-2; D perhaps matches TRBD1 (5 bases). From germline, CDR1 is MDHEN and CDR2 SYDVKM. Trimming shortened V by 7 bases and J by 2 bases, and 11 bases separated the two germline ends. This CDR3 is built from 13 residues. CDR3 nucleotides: TGTGCCAGCACCCAACGGGGGAACTATGGCTACACCTTC. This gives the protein CASTQRGNYGYTF.

The CDR3 protein is CASSPRGEATYEQYF. CDR3 DNA: TGCGCCAGCAGCCCCCGGGGGGAGGCAACCTACGAGCAGTACTTC. The chain links TRBV5-1 to TRBJ2-7, with 7 bases that match TRBD2. This CDR3 contains 15 residues. Germline V CDR1 and CDR2: SGHRS, YFSETQ. Trimming removed 4 bases from V and 2 bases from J; junction bases left unmatched: 9.